The 21 T cell receptor beta chains below were found in one sample sequenced in a study of human T cells and chemical hapten exposure. A single record per CDR3 protein comes from TCRdb applying MiXCR to the RACE reads. Of some 100,000 distinct CDR3 sequences in the sample, 7.5% to 10% were seen once. Time point noted: patch test 2, 6 weeks after DPC sensitization. Treatment reported: therapeutic diphenylcyclopropenone sensitization with weekly scalp DPC. The material was whole blood, obtained in connection with sensitization to the hapten diphenylcyclopropenone (DPC). These TCRs come from a woman in her forties with alopecia areata. Some clones in this sample may be carry-over from other donors' samples.

The chain recombines TRBV27 with TRBJ1-1, with a possible D match to TRBD1 (6 bases). Germline V gene sequence: CDR1 MNHEY, CDR2 SMNVEV (reference sequence). V lost 5 bases to trimming and J lost 1 base, with 11 bases between them. CDR3 length: 14 amino acids. CDR3 amino acids: CASSSGTKNTEAFF. For the CDR3, the DNA is TGTGCCAGCAGTAGTGGGACAAAGAACACTGAAGCTTTCTTT.

The chain combines TRBV6-4 with TRBJ2-3; no definite D call. Germline V lookup: CDR1 MRHNA, CDR2 SNTAGT. The CDR3 has 14 amino acids. Trimming pared 3 bases from V and 1 base from J, leaving 8 bases between. The CDR3, as DNA: TGTGCCAGCAGTGAGGTAGCCCGCACAGATACGCAGTATTTT. It yields the protein CASSEVARTDTQYF.

This clonotype came up many times. This chain joins TRBV6-6 and TRBJ2-7; D is ambiguous. This CDR3 has 17 residues. Germline V gene sequence: CDR1 MNHNY, CDR2 SVGAGI (reference sequence). Trimming shortened V by 2 bases and J by 2 bases, and 19 bases separated the two germline ends. The CDR3 here is CASSYPSARTFPYEQYF. The CDR3 region has the DNA TGTGCCAGCAGTTACCCATCAGCCCGGACGTTCCCCTACGAGCAGTACTTC.

The rearrangement links TRBV5-4 to TRBJ2-1; 10 bases agree with TRBD1. V lost 4 bases and J lost 6; bases outside the gene matches: 4. The germline CDR1 and CDR2 sequences are SGHNT and YYREEE (reference sequence). The CDR3 consists of 14 residues. The CDR3 DNA sequence: TGTGCCAGCAGCCGATGGGACAGGGGCAATGAGCAGTTCTTC. Protein product: CASSRWDRGNEQFF. The full variable domain, in which reference TRBV5-4 and TRBJ2-1 provide the parts outside the CDR3, is ETGVTQSPTHLIKTRGQQVTLRCSSQSGHNTVSWYQQALGQGPQFIFQYYREEENGRGNFPPRFSGLQFPNYSSELNVNALELDDSALYLCASSRWDRGNEQFFGPGTRLTVL.

This clonotype was seen a few times. The J gene is TRBJ2-7, the V gene TRBV5-8; D remains unclear. The CDR3 is made up of 13 amino acids. Germline V gene sequence: CDR1 SGHTS, CDR2 YDEGEE. Trimming cost V 4 bases and J 3 bases, with 11 bases left between them. CDR3 nucleotide sequence: TGTGCCAGCAGCCCTAGATTTATCTACGAGCAGTACTTC. Translating gives CASSPRFIYEQYF.

Ten or more counts support this clonotype. The J gene is TRBJ2-1, the V gene TRBV7-2; 13 positions match TRBD2. The CDR3 covers 14 residues. The germline gives CDR1 SGHTA, CDR2 FQGNSA. Germline trimming cut 4 bases from V and 10 bases from J; bases unmatched to any gene: 4. The CDR3: CASSSLGLAGEQFF. CDR3 coding DNA: TGTGCCAGCAGCTCCTTGGGACTAGCGGGGGAGCAGTTCTTC. The whole variable domain, filled in from reference TRBV7-2 and TRBJ2-1, reads GAGVSQSPSNKVTEKGKDVELRCDPISGHTALYWYRQSLGQGLEFLIYFQGNSAPDKSGLPSDRFSAERTGGSVSTLTIQRTQQEDSAVYLCASSSLGLAGEQFFGPGTRLTVL.

This clonotype occurred many times. This chain links TRBV27 with TRBJ1-1; no clear D. Trimming took 4 bases from V and 4 from J, leaving 16 bases between them. The CDR3 consists of 15 residues. Germline CDR1 MNHEY, CDR2 SMNVEV (reference sequence). This chain's CDR3 is CASSSYTAEATEAFF. The CDR3 DNA sequence: TGTGCCAGCAGTTCCTATACCGCAGAGGCCACTGAAGCTTTCTTT.

This clonotype was detected many times. As DNA, the CDR3 is TGTGCCAGCTCCCCAAGTCGATGGAGTTTTTCAACTAATGAAAAACTGTTTTTT. This translates into CASSPSRWSFSTNEKLFF. This rearrangement joins TRBV27 to TRBJ1-4; no firm D call. V shed 8 bases and J shed 0 bases, with 22 bases lying between them. The CDR3 extends over 18 amino acids. The germline V gene encodes CDR1 MNHEY and CDR2 SMNVEV (reference sequence).

The table lists this clonotype with many counts. The chain recombines TRBV29-1 with TRBJ2-1; TRBD2 aligns across 13 bases. The V and J ends lost 7 bases and 10 bases, in that order; junction bases with no gene match: 25. CDR1 and CDR2 from the germline V gene are SQVTM and ANQGSEA. The CDR3 has 19 residues. CDR3 sequence: CSARGDRVLAGGRGKEQFF. As DNA, the CDR3 is TGCAGCGCCCGCGGCGACAGGGTACTAGCGGGAGGGCGGGGGAAAGAGCAGTTCTTC.

The chain couples TRBV5-1 to TRBJ1-5; a possible D gene is TRBD1 (5 bases). From germline, CDR1 is SGHRS and CDR2 YFSETQ. V lost 0 bases and J lost 4, with 11 bases in between. CDR3 length equals 15 residues. The CDR3 is CASSLEGTGNQPQHF. CDR3 nucleotides: TGCGCCAGCAGCTTGGAAGGGACCGGAAATCAGCCCCAGCATTTT.

The rearrangement uses TRBV10-3 and TRBJ2-4, with D maybe TRBD1 (5 bases). CDR3 length equals 19 residues. The V and J ends lost 0 bases and 4 bases respectively, with 22 bases between them. Germline CDR1 ENHRY, CDR2 SYGVKD. The CDR3 spells CAISESRLRQGKLKNIQYF. The CDR3 coding sequence is TGTGCCATCAGTGAGTCGAGGTTACGGCAGGGAAAACTAAAAAACATTCAGTACTTC.

In this sample, this clonotype turned up many times. V gene TRBV18 combines with J gene TRBJ2-2; TRBD1 agrees at 7 bases. The J segment lost 2 bases and the V segment lost 3 bases, leaving 6 bases of the junction unmatched. CDR3 size: 16 residues. CDR1 is KGHSH and CDR2 is LQKENI in the germline V gene. CDR3 sequence reads: CASSPGQRLNTGELFF. CDR3 DNA sequence: TGTGCCAGCTCACCGGGACAGAGACTAAACACCGGGGAGCTGTTTTTT.

The rearrangement joins TRBV25-1 to TRBJ1-5; 7 bases are a match to TRBD1. The CDR3 contains 14 residues. V was clipped by 6 bases and J by 4 bases; unmatched bases: 6. Per germline, CDR1 MGHDK and CDR2 SYGVNS. As DNA, the CDR3 is TGTGCCAGCAGGGAAACAGGGGCGAATCAGCCCCAGCATTTT. Amino acid sequence: CASRETGANQPQHF. Variable domain in full (rest from reference TRBV25-1 and TRBJ1-5): EADIYQTPRYLVIGTGKKITLECSQTMGHDKMYWYQQDPGMELHLIHYSYGVNSTEKGDLSSESTVSRIRTEHFPLTLESARPSHTSQYLCASRETGANQPQHFGDGTRLSIL.

This chain uses TRBV10-3 with TRBJ2-7; D might be TRBD1 (5 bases). Germline assignment: CDR1 ENHRY and CDR2 SYGVKD. The CDR3 runs to 12 residues. V lost 8 bases to trimming and J lost 2 bases, with 10 bases between them. The chain's CDR3 is CAIGRATYEQYF. The CDR3 nucleotides are TGTGCCATCGGCAGGGCGACCTACGAGCAGTACTTC.

This clonotype showed up just a few times. The chain links TRBV7-2 to TRBJ2-1; either TRBD1 or TRBD2 may supply D (5 bases each). Germline CDR1 reads SGHTA; CDR2 reads FQGNSA. V lost 4 bases and J 5 bases, leaving 9 bases between the germline ends. CDR3 length equals 13 residues. The CDR3 here is CASSSGTNNEQFF. The CDR3 nucleotides read TGTGCCAGCAGCTCTGGGACCAACAATGAGCAGTTCTTC. The full variable domain, its missing parts supplied by reference TRBV7-2 and TRBJ2-1, is GAGVSQSPSNKVTEKGKDVELRCDPISGHTALYWYRQSLGQGLEFLIYFQGNSAPDKSGLPSDRFSAERTGGSVSTLTIQRTQQEDSAVYLCASSSGTNNEQFFGPGTRLTVL.

The chain recombines TRBV29-1 with TRBJ2-7, with unresolved D. CDR3 size: 11 residues. V gave up 5 bases and J gave up 3 bases, with 8 bases separating them. Looked up from germline, CDR1 is SQVTM and CDR2 is ANQGSEA. The CDR3 region is CSVPGNYEQYF. The CDR3 DNA follows: TGCAGCGTTCCAGGTAACTACGAGCAGTACTTC.

This clonotype was observed at least ten times. CDR3 protein: CASSQARIYEQYF. CDR3 nucleotide sequence: TGTGCCAGCAGCCAAGCACGGATCTACGAGCAGTACTTC. The V gene is TRBV4-2, the J gene TRBJ2-7; the D is unclear. With 1 base removed from V and 3 bases from J, the gap between germline ends came to 7 bases. The germline V gene encodes CDR1 LGHNA and CDR2 YNFKEQ. The CDR3 covers 13 residues.

The chain uses TRBV6-5 and TRBJ2-2; 8 bases are shared with TRBD2. The length of the CDR3 is 14 residues. CDR1 and CDR2 from the germline V gene are MNHEY and SVGAGI. V lost 8 bases, J lost 0 bases, and 2 bases stayed unmatched. The CDR3 DNA is TGTGCCAGCCGGACTAGCCCGAACACCGGGGAGCTGTTTTTT. Protein sequence: CASRTSPNTGELFF.

This clonotype was recorded at least ten times. The chain is built from TRBV12-3 or TRBV12-4 and TRBJ2-7; the D gene is possibly TRBD2 (5 bases). V shed 6 bases and J shed 3 bases, with 9 bases lying between them. The CDR3 contains 12 residues. CDR3 nucleotide sequence: TGTGCCAGCAGCAACGGGGACTACGAGCAGTACTTC. Encoded protein: CASSNGDYEQYF.

This clonotype was counted ten times or more. This sequence joins TRBV29-1 and TRBJ2-4; 8 nucleotides match TRBD1. The V and J ends lost 4 bases and 8 bases, in that order; junction bases with no gene match: 7. CDR3 size: 13 residues. Germline V gene sequence: CDR1 SQVTM, CDR2 ANQGSEA. CDR3 residues: CSVARGREDIQYF. The CDR3 DNA sequence: TGCAGCGTTGCCAGGGGGCGAGAAGACATTCAGTACTTC.

The CDR3 here is CASSPGTGVFNYGYTF. Here the CDR3 DNA reads TGTGCCAGCAGCCCCGGGACCGGAGTTTTTAACTATGGCTACACCTTC. V is TRBV14 and J is TRBJ1-2; TRBD1 might be the D (5 bases). The CDR3 is made up of 16 amino acids. Germline CDR1 SGHDN, CDR2 FVKESK. V was cut by 4 bases and J by 1 base, with 16 bases left in between.